Given below is one T cell receptor (beta chain) in context. Antigen unknown. With 60 Vbeta and 13 Jbeta primers, the PCR was carried out. Measured with immunoSEQ multiplex PCR; TCRdb has only the in-frame clones, and not every one. The sample includes 140,000 or so clones, approximately 79% of them seen just once. The CDR3 loop spans 15 amino acids. The germline V gene has CDR1 MNHEY and CDR2 SMNVEV (reference sequence). This specimen belongs to a study of cytomegalovirus exposure and HLA in healthy donors. Findings and caveats of the study: In a later analysis, a missense DCLRE1C variant was linked to TCR beta V- and J-gene trimming. On later analysis, the bulk of CMV-associated TCR beta chains appeared to be HLA-restricted. A classifier reportedly called cytomegalovirus status with high sensitivity and specificity. When a later analysis was performed, an Asian-associated ancestry cluster reportedly had fewer N-insertions than the approximately 680-donor mean.

The V gene is TRBV27, the J gene TRBJ1-1; possibly TRBD1 for D (6 bases). This clonotype was sampled from a female donor in good health and CMV-seronegative. Sequencing was done on a sample of PBMCs. The CDR3 is CAVGTGSYLGTEAFF. As DNA, the CDR3 is TGTGCAGTGGGAACAGGGAGTTATCTTGGCACTGAAGCTTTCTTT.